This T cell receptor beta chain was retrieved from a study of cytomegalovirus exposure and HLA in healthy donors. Trimming shortened V by 3 bases and J by 6 bases, and 10 bases separated the two germline ends. This CDR3 spans 13 amino acids. The germline V gene has CDR1 LNHDA and CDR2 SQIVND (reference sequence). Vbeta (60) and Jbeta (13) primers were used in the PCR. Assay used: immunoSEQ multiplex PCR; TCRdb lists only in-frame clones, some missing. The sample lists some 200,000 clones; 83% were seen once. The chain combines TRBV19 with TRBJ2-3, with D perhaps TRBD2 (6 bases). The sequencing input was PBMCs. This clonotype originated in a girl under 18 in good health and CMV-seronegative. The CDR3 nucleotides read TGTGCCAGTAGTATTGGCGCGGGGGATACGCAGTATTTT. It translates to CASSIGAGDTQYF.